This TCR beta chain comes out of a study of T cells expressing NK-cell markers. Overall study context: It was from sorted CD3+CD56+NKG2C+, CD3+CD56+NKG2C- and CD3+CD56-NKG2C+ T cells that TCR beta repertoires came.

General observations from the study: Dominance of the CD3+CD56-NKG2C+ fraction by these clonotypes also held in a few donors.

Per germline, CDR1 MNHEY and CDR2 SMNVEV (reference sequence). The CDR3 length is 17 residues. TCRdb reprocessed the 5' RACE reads and keeps a single row for each CDR3 protein, giving no DNA. This table lists approximately 150,000 distinct CDR3 sequences. To note about this clonotype: Antigen specificity is unknown.

The J gene is TRBJ2-4, the V gene TRBV27; with no DNA, the TCRdb D assignment of TRBD2 cannot be verified. The TCR was taken from a man younger than 35 in good health. The material sequenced was blood T cells: a sorted CD56 or NKG2C T cell subset, CD4+ or CD8+ T cells, or bulk PBMC T cells (not recorded which). The CDR3 region is CASSSPTSGHDKNIQYF.